The subject of this entry is one TCR beta chain. Its antigen is unknown. This CDR3 has 16 amino acids. Trimming shortened V by 5 bases and J by 0 bases, and 13 bases separated the two germline ends. CDR1 is SGHTA and CDR2 is FQGNSA in the germline V gene. Vbeta (60) and Jbeta (13) primers were used in the PCR. The repertoire was sequenced with immunoSEQ multiplex PCR; TCRdb's copy has only in-frame clones and lacks some. The sample includes 180,000 or so clones, over 65% of them seen just once. This specimen belongs to a study of cytomegalovirus exposure and HLA in healthy donors. Whole-study results and caveats: An analysis done earlier found most TCR beta V segments productive about 90% or about 30% of the time.

This rearrangement joins TRBV7-2 to TRBJ2-2; TRBD2 is a possible D gene (6 bases). The receptor was derived from a man between 18 and 29 years old in good health and CMV-seronegative. Sequenced: PBMCs. CDR3 amino acids: CASSRVGGSNTGELFF. The CDR3 coding sequence is TGTGCCAGCAGCCGTGTAGGAGGGTCGAACACCGGGGAGCTGTTTTTT.